One sample yielded the 10 T cell receptor beta chains listed below, sequenced in a study of shared clonotypes between healthy human individuals (dated by TCRdb to about 2020). Libraries were made using the immunoSEQ multiplex PCR assay. In TCRdb, the immuneACCESS table is reduced to in-frame sequences with V and J assigned. These tables do not hold every clone; where another copy was compared, an unresolved V gene accounts for under half, and the others remain unexplained. The sample data list about 2 million clones, and approximately 94% of these were observed just once. The ten biggest clones cover roughly 1% of the sample. CD8 naive samples were CD45RO-negative cells positively selected for CCR7, giving a CD45RA+CCR7+ population that excluded TemRA cells. Sequences were obtained from naive CD8+ T cells sorted from blood. This specimen's cell subset or site label, interpreted: CD45RA+CCR7+. Source of these receptors: a man aged 18 to 29 in good health.

This clone was counted between two and nine times. The chain is built from TRBV7-6 and TRBJ1-1; D might be TRBD1 (5 bases). The germline V and J ends were trimmed by 8 bases and 0 bases, with 10 bases remaining between them. The CDR3 spans 13 residues. Germline CDR1 SGHVS, CDR2 FNYEAQ. CDR3 sequence (DNA): TGTGCCAGCCGGTTAGGGGTGAACACTGAAGCTTTCTTT. Protein: CASRLGVNTEAFF. The variable domain in full, completed from reference TRBV7-6 and TRBJ1-1, reads GAGVSQSPRYKVTKRGQDVALRCDPISGHVSLYWYRQALGQGPEFLTYFNYEAQQDKSGLPNDRFSAERPEGSISTLTIQRTEQRDSAMYRCASRLGVNTEAFFGQGTRLTVV.

This rearrangement joins TRBV7-8 to TRBJ1-5, with 7 bases identical to TRBD1. Trimming took 6 bases from V and 0 from J; bases not matched to a gene: 17. The CDR3 consists of 19 residues. Germline V gives CDR1 SGHVS, CDR2 FQNEAQ. CDR3 DNA: TGTGCCAGCAGTTTTGAGGGACAGAGCTGGGGGTATAGCAATCAGCCCCAGCATTTT. It specifies CASSFEGQSWGYSNQPQHF.

The J gene is TRBJ2-2, the V gene TRBV5-6; D remains ambiguous. Germline V gives CDR1 SGHDT, CDR2 YYEEEE. This CDR3 has 13 residues. The germline V and J ends were trimmed by 4 bases and 5 bases, with 9 bases remaining between them. This CDR3 is CASSVAETGELFF. The CDR3 DNA reads TGTGCCAGCAGCGTGGCAGAGACCGGGGAGCTGTTTTTT.

This chain connects TRBV6-1 to TRBJ2-1; D is undetermined. CDR3 length: 15 amino acids. The germline V gene has CDR1 MNHNS and CDR2 SASEGT. The V end lost 3 bases, the J end lost 4 bases, and 13 bases lay between the germline ends. CDR3 nucleotides: TGTGCCAGCAGTGACCCTGAACAGATTTACAATGAGCAGTTCTTC. Translated: CASSDPEQIYNEQFF.

This clone was detected once. The V call is TRBV19, the J call TRBJ1-1; D not resolved. The germline V gene has CDR1 LNHDA and CDR2 SQIVND (reference sequence). This CDR3 spans 13 amino acids. Trimming stripped 5 bases from V and 2 bases from J, with 9 bases between. The CDR3 region has the DNA TGTGCCAGTAGTCTCCCGGGTAACACTGAAGCTTTCTTT. It specifies CASSLPGNTEAFF.

The rearrangement joins TRBV4-1 to TRBJ2-3; tentative D call: TRBD2 (6 bases). V shed 0 bases and J shed 11 bases, with 15 bases lying between them. This CDR3 is 14 amino acids long. CDR1 is MGHRA, CDR2 YSYEKL, per germline. CDR3 loop: CASSQDPGTPEQYF. Here the CDR3 DNA reads TGCGCCAGCAGCCAAGACCCCGGGACTCCCGAGCAGTATTTT.

The chain has TRBV4-1 and TRBJ2-1; weak D call: TRBD2 (7 bases). The CDR3 sequence is 16 residues long. Germline lookup yields CDR1 MGHRA and CDR2 YSYEKL. Trimming took off 0 bases at V and 7 bases at J, with 16 bases between the two ends. The CDR3 reads CASSQDQGLGGNEQFF. CDR3 in DNA: TGCGCCAGCAGCCAAGATCAAGGACTAGGGGGGAATGAGCAGTTCTTC.

V usage is TRBV5-5 and J usage is TRBJ1-2, with TRBD1 identical over 11 bases. Germline V lookup: CDR1 SGHKS, CDR2 YYEKEE (reference sequence). Germline trimming cut 4 bases from V and 2 bases from J; bases unmatched to any gene: 7. There are 16 residues in the CDR3. The CDR3 DNA follows: TGTGCCAGCAGCCCCAGGACAGGGGGCGTAAACTATGGCTACACCTTC. Translated: CASSPRTGGVNYGYTF.

The chain employs TRBV13 and TRBJ1-2, with D unclear. V lost 0 bases, J lost 6 bases, and 8 bases lay in between. Germline CDR1 is PRHDT and CDR2 is FYEKMQ (reference sequence). There are 13 residues in the CDR3. The CDR3 loop is CASSLGPNDGYTF. Written as DNA, the CDR3 is TGTGCCAGCAGCTTAGGACCCAACGATGGCTACACCTTC.

V and J are TRBV13 and TRBJ2-3; D remains unclear. V was clipped by 5 bases and J by 2 bases, with 14 bases between them. This CDR3 is 15 amino acids long. Germline values: CDR1 PRHDT, CDR2 FYEKMQ (reference sequence). The DNA of the CDR3 is TGTGCCAGCAGCCCCCGGCCTAACCCCACAGATACGCAGTATTTT. Its translation: CASSPRPNPTDTQYF.